The present T cell receptor (beta chain) was sequenced within a study of shared clonotypes between healthy human individuals. Study background: A donor's plate count was three for CD4 naive and three for CD4 memory; CD8 naive had two and CD8 memory one.

Genomic DNA from each subset was divided evenly over several immunoSEQ plates. The authors loaded 150 to 250 ng DNA, 25,000 to 30,000 T cell genomes, into sorted-subset replicate PCRs. Assay: immunoSEQ multiplex PCR; the TCRdb copy retains only in-frame clones and omits some. This table has approximately 1.4 million clones, 95% to 99% appearing once. This clone was found once. Germline V gene lookup returns CDR1 MDHEN and CDR2 SYDVKM. V dropped 3 bases and J dropped 7 bases, with 15 bases sitting between them. CDR3 length: 14 residues. Only Caucasian adults living in Nashville, Tennessee made up the donor group.

Source material: naive CD4+ T cells sorted from blood. The subset: CD45RA+ positively selected. The chain has TRBV28 and TRBJ2-5; D might be TRBD2 (6 bases). The receptor was derived from a man younger than 45 in good health. In DNA form, the CDR3 reads TGTGCCAGCAGTTTTGTTGGGGGGAGGTGGACCCAGTACTTC. Protein product: CASSFVGGRWTQYF.